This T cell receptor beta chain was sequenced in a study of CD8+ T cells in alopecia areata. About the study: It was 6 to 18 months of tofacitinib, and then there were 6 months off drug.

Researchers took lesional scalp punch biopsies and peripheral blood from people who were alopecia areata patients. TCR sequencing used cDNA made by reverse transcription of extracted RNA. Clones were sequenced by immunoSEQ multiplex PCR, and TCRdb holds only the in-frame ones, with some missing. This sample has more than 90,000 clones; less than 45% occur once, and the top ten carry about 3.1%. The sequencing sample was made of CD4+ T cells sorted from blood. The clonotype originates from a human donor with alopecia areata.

DNA for the CDR3: TGCGCCAGCAGCCTGGGACAGGGGACGAACACTGAAGCTTTCTTT. It yields the protein CASSLGQGTNTEAFF. The J gene is TRBJ1-1, the V gene TRBV4-1, with TRBD1 matching over 10 bases. The CDR3 spans 15 residues. In germline, CDR1 is MGHRA, CDR2 YSYEKL. After removal of 4 bases from V and 1 base from J, the junction contained 3 bases not matched to a gene.